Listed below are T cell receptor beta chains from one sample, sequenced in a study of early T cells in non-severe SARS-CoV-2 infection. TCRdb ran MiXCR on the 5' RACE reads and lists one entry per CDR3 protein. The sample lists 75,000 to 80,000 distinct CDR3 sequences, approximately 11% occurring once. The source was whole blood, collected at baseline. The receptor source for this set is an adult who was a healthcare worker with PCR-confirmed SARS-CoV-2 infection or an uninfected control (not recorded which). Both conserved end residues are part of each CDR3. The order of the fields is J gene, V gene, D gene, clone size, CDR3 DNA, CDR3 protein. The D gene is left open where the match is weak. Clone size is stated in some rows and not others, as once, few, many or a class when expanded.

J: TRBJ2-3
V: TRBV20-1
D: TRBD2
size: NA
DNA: TGCAGTGCTAGTCTACGGGGGGGCTCTCCGGCAGCAGATACGCAGTATTTT
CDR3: CSASLRGGSPAADTQYF

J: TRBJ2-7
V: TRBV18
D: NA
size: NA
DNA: TGTGCCAGCTCACCGGGGGCGTCGGGGCTCGGGTACTTC
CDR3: CASSPGASGLGYF

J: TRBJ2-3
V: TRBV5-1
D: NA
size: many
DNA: TGCGCCAGCAGCTTGAATTTAGGGCAGGGTGCAGATACGCAGTATTTT
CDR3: CASSLNLGQGADTQYF

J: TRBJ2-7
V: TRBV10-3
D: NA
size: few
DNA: TGTGCCATCAGTGGGCTACAGGGTAACGAGCAGTACTTC
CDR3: CAISGLQGNEQYF

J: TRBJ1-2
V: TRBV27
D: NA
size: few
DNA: TGTGCCAGCAGTTCCGAAGCGCAGGGCTACACCTTC
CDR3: CASSSEAQGYTF

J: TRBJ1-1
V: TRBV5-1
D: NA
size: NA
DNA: TGCGCCAGCGGGGAGAACAACCTGAACACTGAAGCTTTCTTT
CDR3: CASGENNLNTEAFF

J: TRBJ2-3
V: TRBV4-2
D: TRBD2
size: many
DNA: TGTGCCAGCAGCCAAGAGATCAGGCGGGGGGGCGTCTCAGATACGCAGTATTTT
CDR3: CASSQEIRRGGVSDTQYF

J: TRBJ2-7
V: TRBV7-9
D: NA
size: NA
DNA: TGTGCCAGCAGCGGACAAATAGACTACGAGCAGTACTTC
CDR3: CASSGQIDYEQYF

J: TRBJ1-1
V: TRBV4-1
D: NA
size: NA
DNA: TGCGCCAGCAGCCAAGCAGGGGTGGACACTGAAGCTTTCTTT
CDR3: CASSQAGVDTEAFF

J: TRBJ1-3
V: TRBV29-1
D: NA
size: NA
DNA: TGCAGCGTTGCTCTCTCTGGAAACACCATATATTTT
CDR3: CSVALSGNTIYF

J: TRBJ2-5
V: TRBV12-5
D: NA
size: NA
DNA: TGTGCTAGTGGTAAGGCGGAGACCCAGTACTTC
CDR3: CASGKAETQYF

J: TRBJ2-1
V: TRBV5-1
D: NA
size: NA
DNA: TGCGCCAGCAGCTTGGGTAGAACTTCCTACAATGAGCAGTTCTTC
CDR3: CASSLGRTSYNEQFF

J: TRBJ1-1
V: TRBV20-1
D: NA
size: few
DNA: TGCAGTGCTAGGGATTTCCACGGGGACACTGAAGCTTTCTTT
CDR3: CSARDFHGDTEAFF

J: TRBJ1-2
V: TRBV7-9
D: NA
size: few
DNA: TGTGCCAGCAGCCTTTGGGCCCCAACATCGGGTTCTTATGGCTACACCTTC
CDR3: CASSLWAPTSGSYGYTF

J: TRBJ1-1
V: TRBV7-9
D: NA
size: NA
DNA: TGTGCCAGCAGCTTCGGCCAGGGGGAAGCTTTCTTT
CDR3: CASSFGQGEAFF

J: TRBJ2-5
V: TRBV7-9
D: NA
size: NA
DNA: TGTGCCAGCAGCTTAACTACACGGGGGGCCGGAGAGACCCAGTACTTC
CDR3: CASSLTTRGAGETQYF

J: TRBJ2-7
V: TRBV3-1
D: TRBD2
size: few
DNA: TGTGCCAGCAGCGTGACTAGCGGTGCCTACGAGCAGTACTTC
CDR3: CASSVTSGAYEQYF

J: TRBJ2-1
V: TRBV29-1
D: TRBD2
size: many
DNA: TGCAGCGTTGGACTAGCGTTTGATGAGCAGTTCTTC
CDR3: CSVGLAFDEQFF

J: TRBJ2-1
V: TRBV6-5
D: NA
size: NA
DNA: TGTGCCAGCAGTACCCACAGGGGAGGGGAGCAGTTCTTC
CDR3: CASSTHRGGEQFF

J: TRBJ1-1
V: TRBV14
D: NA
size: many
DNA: TGTGCCAGCAGCTATTCTGAGAACACTGAAGCTTTCTTT
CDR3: CASSYSENTEAFF

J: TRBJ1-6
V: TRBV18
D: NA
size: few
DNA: TGTGCCAGCTCGGCCACGGACTTTCGTTCACCCCTCCACTTT
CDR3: CASSATDFRSPLHF

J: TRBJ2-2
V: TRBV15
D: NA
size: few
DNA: TGTGCCACCAGCAGAGATCGAGGGCCGAACACCGGGGAGCTGTTTTTT
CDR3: CATSRDRGPNTGELFF

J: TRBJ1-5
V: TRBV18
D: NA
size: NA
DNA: TGTGCCAGCTCACCCCGTTCGGATCAGCCCCAGCATTTT
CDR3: CASSPRSDQPQHF

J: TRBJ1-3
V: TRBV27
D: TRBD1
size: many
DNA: TGTGCCAGCAGTTTGTACGGGACAGGGGTTGGTGGAAACACCATATATTTT
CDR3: CASSLYGTGVGGNTIYF

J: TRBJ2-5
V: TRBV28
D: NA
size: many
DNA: TGTGCCAGCAGTGAGTTCGGCGCGGGGTCCGGAGAGACCCAGTACTTC
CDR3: CASSEFGAGSGETQYF